One sample yielded the 16 T cell receptor beta chains listed below, sequenced in a study of T cells in Graves' hyperthyroidism and ophthalmopathy. Amplification yielded TCR beta CDR3 regions, with RNA transcripts as the source. The HTBI primer set drove a first-round RT-PCR of the TCR CDR3. MiXCR, applied by TCRdb to the multiplex PCR reads, yields one record per CDR3 protein. In the table there are roughly 750,000 distinct CDR3 sequences, 16% of which are singletons. The sample was blood. These receptors came from a man aged 18 to 30 with Graves' hyperthyroidism.

This sequence joins TRBV2 and TRBJ2-7; 7 nucleotides align to TRBD2. This CDR3 has 14 amino acids. Trimming took 1 base from V and 4 from J; bases not matched to a gene: 4. Looked up from germline, CDR1 is SNHLY and CDR2 is FYNNEI. The CDR3 spells CASSEGGSGYEQYF. CDR3 in DNA: TGTGCCAGCAGTGAAGGGGGTAGCGGGTACGAGCAGTACTTC.

This clonotype turned up a few times. One end of the junction is discordant with germline, which a read error may explain. The chain is built from TRBV28 and TRBJ1-5; no definite D call. Germline V gene sequence: CDR1 MDHEN, CDR2 SYDVKM. The CDR3 has 14 amino acids. DNA for the CDR3: TGTGCCAGCAGTTTGGCAGCTAGCAATCGGCCCCAGCATTTT. Translating it yields CASSLAASNRPQHF.

This clonotype came up many times. At one end the junction does not follow the germline gene, possibly because of a read error. The chain joins TRBV6-5 to TRBJ1-1, with no clear D. The CDR3 runs to 14 residues. CDR1 MNHEY and CDR2 SVGAGI come from the germline V gene. For the CDR3, the DNA is TGTGCCAGCAGTTACACCTCGGTGAACGCTGAAGCTTTCTTT. Translating it yields CASSYTSVNAEAFF.

Details on this clonotype: Sequence at one end of the junction differs from germline and may be a read error. The rearrangement joins TRBV4-2 to TRBJ2-7; 10 bases align to TRBD1. This CDR3 has 14 residues. Germline loops: CDR1 LGHNA, CDR2 YNFKEQ. The CDR3 DNA sequence: TGTGCCAGCGGCCAAGACAGGGGGCTTAGCGAGCAGTACTTC. The encoded protein is CASGQDRGLSEQYF.

This clonotype was observed many times. This chain joins TRBV5-1 and TRBJ2-7; D is perhaps TRBD1 or TRBD2 (5 bases each). The V end lost 0 bases, the J end lost 5 bases, and 12 bases lay between the germline ends. The CDR3 runs 14 residues. The germline V gene encodes CDR1 SGHRS and CDR2 YFSETQ. In DNA, the CDR3 is TGCGCCAGCAGCTTGGACAGCCGAGGGGACGAGCAGTACTTC. Translated: CASSLDSRGDEQYF.

This clonotype came up many times. V and J are TRBV20-1 and TRBJ2-5, with unresolved D. Germline V gene lookup returns CDR1 DFQATT and CDR2 SNEGSKA (reference sequence). Trimming stripped 8 bases from V and 5 bases from J, with 12 bases between. The CDR3 covers 11 residues. The CDR3 spells CSPTDGETQYF. As DNA, the CDR3 is TGCAGTCCAACGGATGGGGAGACCCAGTACTTC.

This rearrangement joins TRBV7-9 to TRBJ1-4, with D tentatively TRBD1 (6 bases). V was clipped by 6 bases and J by 3 bases, with 14 bases between them. This CDR3 has 15 amino acids. Germline values: CDR1 SEHNR, CDR2 FQNEAQ (reference sequence). DNA for the CDR3: TGTGCCAGCAGGTACACACAGGGAGCTAATGAAAAACTGTTTTTT. Translation: CASRYTQGANEKLFF.

The sample holds many counts of this clonotype. V is TRBV28 and J is TRBJ1-1; perhaps TRBD1 as D (6 bases). V lost 5 bases to trimming and J lost 0 bases, with 13 bases between them. The CDR3 contains 15 residues. Germline CDR1 and CDR2: MDHEN and SYDVKM. CDR3 sequence reads: CASSRPRGLNTEAFF. The CDR3 nucleotides are TGTGCCAGCAGTCGCCCTCGGGGGCTGAACACTGAAGCTTTCTTT.

The table lists this clonotype with a few counts. V and J are TRBV14 and TRBJ1-2, with D maybe TRBD1 (6 bases). Germline V gives CDR1 SGHDN, CDR2 FVKESK. This CDR3 region has 15 residues. The V end lost 1 base, the J end lost 6 bases, and 15 bases lay between the germline ends. The DNA of the CDR3 is TGTGCCAGCAGCCAAGTTGCATTTCAGGGGAATGGCTACACCTTC. Protein sequence: CASSQVAFQGNGYTF.

The V call is TRBV19, the J call TRBJ2-7; TRBD1 aligns across 7 bases. With V trimmed by 5 bases and J by 4 bases, 8 bases remained unmatched. Per germline, CDR1 LNHDA and CDR2 SQIVND (reference sequence). CDR3 length: 14 residues. The chain's CDR3 is CASSLRDSEYEQYF. The CDR3 bases are TGTGCCAGTAGTCTCCGGGACAGTGAATACGAGCAGTACTTC.

This clonotype was detected ten times or more. This chain links TRBV7-2 with TRBJ2-7; D gene ambiguous. Per germline, CDR1 SGHTA and CDR2 FQGNSA. V lost 0 bases and J lost 3, with 6 bases in between. The CDR3 extends over 13 amino acids. The DNA for the CDR3 is TGTGCCAGCAGCTTAGCACCGCACTACGAGCAGTACTTC. Protein product: CASSLAPHYEQYF.

This clonotype was observed many times. The chain employs TRBV29-1 and TRBJ2-7; D is possibly TRBD1 (5 bases). V lost 4 bases, J lost 5 bases, and 15 bases lay in between. Germline V lookup: CDR1 SQVTM, CDR2 ANQGSEA. This CDR3 spans 13 amino acids. The CDR3 protein is CSVAGAGWNEQYF. Here the CDR3 DNA reads TGCAGCGTTGCGGGTGCAGGGTGGAACGAGCAGTACTTC.

This clonotype was detected many times. This sequence joins TRBV20-1 and TRBJ2-5; 13 bases fit TRBD2. The CDR3 is 16 amino acids. Germline V gene lookup returns CDR1 DFQATT and CDR2 SNEGSKA (reference sequence). J gave up 4 bases and V 6 bases, and 11 bases lay outside the gene matches. The CDR3 reads CSALRTSGSRGETQYF. The CDR3 DNA follows: TGCAGTGCCCTTCGGACTAGCGGGAGTAGGGGAGAGACCCAGTACTTC.

This clonotype was seen repeatedly, ten times or more. The CDR3 region is CASLVVDTQYF. The DNA for the CDR3 is TGTGCCAGCCTAGTAGTGGATACGCAGTATTTT. The chain combines TRBV2 with TRBJ2-3; no firm D call. The CDR3 loop spans 11 amino acids. V lost 8 bases, J lost 6 bases, and 9 bases lay in between. Germline V gives CDR1 SNHLY, CDR2 FYNNEI.

Many counts were recorded for this clonotype. This sequence joins TRBV7-2 and TRBJ2-7, with TRBD2 as a possible D gene (5 bases). Germline CDR1 is SGHTA and CDR2 is FQGNSA. This CDR3 is 14 amino acids long. Trimming removed 5 bases from V and 6 bases from J, with 17 bases in between. This chain's CDR3 is CASSQKVGGGEQYF. DNA for the CDR3: TGTGCCAGCAGCCAAAAAGTCGGAGGTGGCGAGCAGTACTTC.

Note on this clonotype: Given a much more abundant clone one base away, this may be a read error. CDR3 DNA sequence: TGTGCCAGCAGCTACCCCGGACAGGGGATCTACACCTTC. Translating gives CASSYPGQGIYTF. The chain recombines TRBV13 with TRBJ1-2; TRBD1 matches 9 bases. V shed 4 bases and J 10 bases; nucleotides not matched to a gene: 7. This CDR3 contains 13 residues. Germline loops: CDR1 PRHDT, CDR2 FYEKMQ (reference sequence).